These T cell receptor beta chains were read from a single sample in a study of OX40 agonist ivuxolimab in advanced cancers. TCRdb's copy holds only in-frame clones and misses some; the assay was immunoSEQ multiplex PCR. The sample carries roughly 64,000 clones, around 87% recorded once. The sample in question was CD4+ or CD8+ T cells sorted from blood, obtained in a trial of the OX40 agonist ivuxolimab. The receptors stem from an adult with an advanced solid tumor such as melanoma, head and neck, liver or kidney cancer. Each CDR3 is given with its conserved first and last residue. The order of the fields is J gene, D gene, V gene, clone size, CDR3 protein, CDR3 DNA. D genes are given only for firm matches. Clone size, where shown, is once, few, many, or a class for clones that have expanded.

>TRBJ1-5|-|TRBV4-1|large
CASSRGGNQPQHF
TGCGCCAGCAGCCGGGGGGGCAATCAGCCCCAGCATTTT
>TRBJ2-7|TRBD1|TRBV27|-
CASSTGTGGYEQYF
TGTGCCAGCAGTACCGGGACAGGGGGGTACGAGCAGTACTTC
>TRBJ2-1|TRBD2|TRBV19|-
CASSNVAGGPNEQFF
TGTGCCAGTAGTAACGTAGCGGGAGGGCCCAATGAGCAGTTCTTC
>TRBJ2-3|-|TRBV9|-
CASSPLAAQYTDTQYF
TGTGCCAGCAGCCCGCTGGCGGCGCAGTACACAGATACGCAGTATTTT
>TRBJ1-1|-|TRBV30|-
CAWSTGQRNTEAFF
TGTGCCTGGAGCACTGGACAGAGGAACACTGAAGCTTTCTTT
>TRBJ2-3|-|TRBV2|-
CASSELLGVTDTQYF
TGTGCCAGCAGTGAGTTACTAGGGGTCACAGATACGCAGTATTTT
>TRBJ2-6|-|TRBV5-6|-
CASSWGTGANVLTF
TGTGCCAGCAGCTGGGGTACTGGGGCCAACGTCCTGACTTTC
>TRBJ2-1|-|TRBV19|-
CASSIGYNEQFF
TGTGCCAGTAGTATTGGCTACAATGAGCAGTTCTTC
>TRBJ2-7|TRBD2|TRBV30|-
CAWSIGTSGDYEQYF
TGTGCCTGGAGTATAGGGACTAGCGGAGACTACGAGCAGTACTTC
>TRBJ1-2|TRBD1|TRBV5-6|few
CASSLGGGRGYTF
TGTGCCAGCAGCTTAGGAGGGGGCAGAGGCTACACCTTC
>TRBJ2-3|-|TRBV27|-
CASSFNSEVHTDTQYF
TGTGCCAGCAGTTTTAATTCAGAGGTGCACACAGATACGCAGTATTTT
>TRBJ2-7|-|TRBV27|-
CASSWTVSYEQYF
TGTGCCAGCAGTTGGACAGTTTCCTACGAGCAGTACTTC
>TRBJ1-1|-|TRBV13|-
CASSFGRAWGAFF
TGTGCCAGCAGCTTTGGCAGGGCTTGGGGAGCTTTCTTT
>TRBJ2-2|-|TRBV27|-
CASSSGLNTGELFF
TGTGCCAGCAGTTCCGGTCTGAACACCGGGGAGCTGTTTTTT
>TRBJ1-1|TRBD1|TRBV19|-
CASSRGLTEAFF
TGTGCCTCGTCCAGGGGGCTCACTGAAGCTTTCTTT
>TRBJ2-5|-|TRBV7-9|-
CASSLEWTKGGETQYF
TGTGCCAGCAGCTTAGAGTGGACAAAGGGCGGAGAGACCCAGTACTTC
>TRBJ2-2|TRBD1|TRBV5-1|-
CASSFAEDRVPGELFF
TGCGCCAGCAGCTTCGCTGAGGACAGGGTTCCCGGGGAGCTGTTTTTT
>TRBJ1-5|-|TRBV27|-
CASRSWQGNQPQHF
TGTGCCAGCAGGAGTTGGCAGGGCAATCAGCCCCAGCATTTT
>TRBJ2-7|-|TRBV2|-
CASSDSANYEQYF
TGTGCCAGCAGCGATTCGGCAAACTACGAGCAGTACTTC
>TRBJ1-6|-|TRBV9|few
CASTDGGTYNSPLHF
TGTGCCAGCACCGACGGGGGAACTTATAATTCACCCCTCCACTTT
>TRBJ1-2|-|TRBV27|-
CASSLGVGYGYTF
TGTGCCAGCAGCCTTGGAGTGGGCTATGGCTACACCTTC
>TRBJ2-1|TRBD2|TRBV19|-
CASSIGGGSYNEQFF
TGTGCCAGTAGTATAGGGGGGGGCTCCTACAATGAGCAGTTCTTC
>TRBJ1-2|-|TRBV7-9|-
CASSPGGGHYGYTF
TGTGCCAGCAGCCCCGGAGGCGGCCACTATGGCTACACCTTC
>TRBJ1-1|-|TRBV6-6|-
CASSDLDEAFF
TGTGCCAGCAGTGACTTAGATGAAGCTTTCTTT
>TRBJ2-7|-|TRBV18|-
CASSPIDYEQYF
TGTGCCAGCTCACCAATCGATTACGAGCAGTACTTC
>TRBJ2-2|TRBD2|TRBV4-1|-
CASSLPGLTNTGELFF
TGCGCCAGCAGTCTCCCGGGACTAACCAACACCGGGGAGCTGTTTTTT
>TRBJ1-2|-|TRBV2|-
CAGWTVTNYGYTF
TGTGCCGGTTGGACAGTCACTAACTATGGCTACACCTTC
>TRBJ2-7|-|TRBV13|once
CASTSGVSSYEQYF
TGTGCCAGTACAAGCGGAGTCAGCTCCTACGAGCAGTACTTC
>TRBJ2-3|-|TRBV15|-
CATSRDREAHTDTQYF
TGTGCCACCAGCAGAGATCGGGAAGCACACACAGATACGCAGTATTTT
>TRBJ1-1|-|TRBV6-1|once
CASSEVGRGGAFF
TGTGCCAGCAGTGAAGTCGGCCGGGGGGGAGCTTTCTTT
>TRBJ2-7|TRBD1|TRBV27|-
CASSSDRGVYEQYF
TGTGCCAGCAGTTCTGACAGGGGTGTCTACGAGCAGTACTTC